The rows below give T cell receptor beta chains drawn from one sample of a study of blood T cell repertoires in COVID-19. Only in-frame clones appear in the TCRdb table, and some are missing; sequencing was by immunoSEQ multiplex PCR. The data hold over 200,000 clones, with roughly 90% observed a single time. Sequenced material: peripheral blood. Every receptor here comes from a man aged 40-55 years with active or convalescent COVID-19. Both conserved end residues are part of each CDR3. A D gene is named only where the DNA matches it firmly.

CDR3aa	j_gene	d_gene	v_gene
CATSDFQGVQTDTQYF	TRBJ2-3	TRBD1	TRBV24-1
CASSYSSTRLNSPLHF	TRBJ1-6	NA	TRBV6-5
CASSLNANSGNTIYF	TRBJ1-3	NA	TRBV5-1
CASSLSGDWGYRAEAFF	TRBJ1-1	NA	TRBV28
CASKVANYGYTF	TRBJ1-2	NA	TRBV28
CASSPGFGGKNIQYF	TRBJ2-4	NA	TRBV7-3
CASSDGGFFYEQYF	TRBJ2-7	NA	TRBV6-1
CSLLGERHEQFF	TRBJ2-1	NA	TRBV29-1
CASSYATGRGSNQPQHF	TRBJ1-5	NA	TRBV5-6
CASSYARVSYEQYF	TRBJ2-7	NA	TRBV6-5
CASSQDGGAGVGVGYTF	TRBJ1-2	NA	TRBV4-2
CASSQDHRVYGYTF	TRBJ1-2	NA	TRBV3-1/TRBV3-2
CASSDRLSYEQYF	TRBJ2-7	NA	TRBV6-1
CASSQKTSGHQETQYF	TRBJ2-5	TRBD2	TRBV4-2
CASDPRRLAGIYNEQFF	TRBJ2-1	TRBD2	TRBV11-2
CASSGLQYDSGNTIYF	TRBJ1-3	NA	TRBV7-9
CASSYQGGGADTQYF	TRBJ2-3	TRBD2	TRBV6-2/TRBV6-3
CASRAVDTQYF	TRBJ2-3	NA	TRBV2
CASSLGITVRGNTIYF	TRBJ1-3	NA	TRBV28